This T cell receptor beta chain was profiled in a study of T cell responses to AZD1222 COVID-19 vaccine. Comment on this clone: The antigen is not known.

The CDR3 runs to 15 residues. In germline, CDR1 is MNHEY, CDR2 SVGAGI. V was clipped by 7 bases and J by 8 bases, with 18 bases between them. The assay was immunoSEQ multiplex PCR, and TCRdb's table has in-frame clones only and misses some. Among roughly 93,000 clones listed, about 90% were seen once. General observations from the study: Two AZD1222 doses significantly raised spike-specific TCR breadth and depth over controls. Spike was spanned by vaccine-associated CD4 TCRs, with dominance at 160-218 and 743-854.

The J gene is TRBJ1-6, the V gene TRBV6-5; D uncertain. The sequence came from an adult in good health. The sequences come from peripheral blood, collected on day 0 of MenACWY control vaccination. CDR3 sequence (DNA): TGTGCCAGCAATCATGGGAGCGGGATAGATTCACCCCTCCACTTT. Protein product: CASNHGSGIDSPLHF.